One TCR beta chain is described in this entry. Its cognate antigen is unknown. The data were obtained in a study of T-cell memory formation after mild COVID-19. Background on the study: TCR clusters showed largely donor specificity.

5'RACE, which relied on constant-segment primers, yielded TCR alpha and TCR beta cDNA libraries carrying sample barcodes and UMIs. MiXCR, run by TCRdb on the 5' RACE reads, gives a single entry per CDR3 protein. Among tens of thousands of distinct CDR3 sequences listed, about a sixth were seen once. Study-wide findings and caveats: Pre-infection memory contained some responding clones, which suggested that cross-reactive memory had joined.

The CDR3 is 14 residues long. Germline-derived CDR1 and CDR2 are SNHLY and FYNNEI. The V end lost 7 bases, the J end lost 4 bases, and 17 bases lay between the germline ends. This chain links TRBV2 with TRBJ2-7; D unclear. The TCR originated in an adult woman who had mild COVID-19 (a few samples of this study predate the infection). Cell type and time point are not known. The sequenced sample was PBMCs or a T cell subset sorted from them (not recorded which). CDR3 in DNA: TGTGCCAGCAATGCGAGAGTAAAAGATTACGAGCAGTACTTC. It codes for CASNARVKDYEQYF.